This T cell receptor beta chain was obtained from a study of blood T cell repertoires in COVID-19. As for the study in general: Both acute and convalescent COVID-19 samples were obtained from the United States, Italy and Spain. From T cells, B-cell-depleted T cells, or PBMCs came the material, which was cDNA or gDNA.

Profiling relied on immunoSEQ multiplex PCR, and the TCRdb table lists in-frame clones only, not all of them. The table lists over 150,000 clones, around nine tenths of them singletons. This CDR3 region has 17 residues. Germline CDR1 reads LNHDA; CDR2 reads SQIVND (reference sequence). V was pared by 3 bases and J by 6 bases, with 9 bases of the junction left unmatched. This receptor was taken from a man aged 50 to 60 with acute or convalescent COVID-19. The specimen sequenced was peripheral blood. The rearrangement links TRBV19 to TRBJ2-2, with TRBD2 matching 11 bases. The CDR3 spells CASSMVGLAGGAGELFF. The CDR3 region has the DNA TGTGCCAGTAGTATGGTGGGGCTAGCGGGAGGTGCCGGGGAGCTGTTTTTT. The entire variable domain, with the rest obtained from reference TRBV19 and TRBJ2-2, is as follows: DGGITQSPKYLFRKEGQNVTLSCEQNLNHDAMYWYRQDPGQGLRLIYYSQIVNDFQKGDIAEGYSVSREKKESFPLTVTSAQKNPTAFYLCASSMVGLAGGAGELFFGEGSRLTVL.